This T cell receptor (beta chain) was obtained from a study of beta chain features in type 1 diabetes. Study at large: Similarity in age, gender and cell yields was seen between patients and healthy donors. There were approximately 110,000,000 sorted cells examined across all samples. Study outcomes and limitations: TCRB rearrangement may or may not be influenced by HLA type; here this remained unresolved. All four CD4+ subsets from Type 1 diabetes patients carried moderately but significantly shorter TCRB CDR3s. Naive, central memory and regulatory TCRB repertoires appeared more similar among patients than healthy donors.

A note on this clone: Antigen unknown.

This CDR3 is 13 amino acids long. Germline-derived CDR1 and CDR2 are MNHEY and SMNVEV (reference sequence). The V end was cut by 10 bases, the J end by 1 base, with 14 bases between. Every bit of the isolated RNA underwent reverse transcription, so sequencing read expressed TCRB transcripts. The table came from immunoSEQ multiplex PCR; TCRdb's copy has only in-frame clones and leaves some out. The profile shows 250,000 to 350,000 clones, about 15% of them singletons. This sequence was found in a man between 18 and 35 years old with type 1 diabetes. The sequenced sample consisted of naive CD4+ T cells from blood. V is TRBV27 and J is TRBJ2-7; D tentatively reads TRBD1 or TRBD2 (6 bases each). CDR3 bases: TGTGCCACCAGGGGTGGGGGGTCCTACGAGCAGTACTTC. It specifies CATRGGGSYEQYF.